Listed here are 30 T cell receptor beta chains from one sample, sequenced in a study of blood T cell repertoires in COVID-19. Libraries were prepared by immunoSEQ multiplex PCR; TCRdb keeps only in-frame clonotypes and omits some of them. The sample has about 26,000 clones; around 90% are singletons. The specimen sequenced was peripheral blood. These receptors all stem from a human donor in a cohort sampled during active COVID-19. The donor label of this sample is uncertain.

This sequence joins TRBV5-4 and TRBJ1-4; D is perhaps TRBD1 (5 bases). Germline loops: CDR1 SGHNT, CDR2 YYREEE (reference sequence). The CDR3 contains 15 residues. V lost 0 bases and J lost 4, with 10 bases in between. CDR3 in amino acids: CASSLGTGVNEKLFF. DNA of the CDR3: TGTGCCAGCAGCTTGGGCACAGGAGTTAATGAAAAACTGTTTTTT. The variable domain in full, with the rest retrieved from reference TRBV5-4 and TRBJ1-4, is ETGVTQSPTHLIKTRGQQVTLRCSSQSGHNTVSWYQQALGQGPQFIFQYYREEENGRGNFPPRFSGLQFPNYSSELNVNALELDDSALYLCASSLGTGVNEKLFFGSGTQLSVL.

As DNA, the CDR3 is TGTGCCAGCAGCCCCTGGCGGATTAGCACAGATACGCAGTATTTT. It codes for CASSPWRISTDTQYF. This sequence joins TRBV11-2 and TRBJ2-3, with unresolved D. Germline-derived CDR1 and CDR2 are SGHAT and FQNNGV. Trimming left V 5 bases short and J 0 bases short, with 12 bases between. The CDR3 has 15 residues.

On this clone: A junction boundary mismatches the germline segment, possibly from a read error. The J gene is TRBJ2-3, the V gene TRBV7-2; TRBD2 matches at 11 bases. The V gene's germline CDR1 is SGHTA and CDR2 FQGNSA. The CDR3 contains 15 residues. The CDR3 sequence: CASRLAGGLPDTQYF. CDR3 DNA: TGTGCCAGCAGATTAGCGGGGGGGCTCCCAGATACGCAGTATTTT.

CDR3 sequence (DNA): TGTGCCAGCACCCCGACAGGGAGTAGGTACAATGAGCAGTTCTTC. It is translated as CASTPTGSRYNEQFF. The chain is built from TRBV2 and TRBJ2-1, with 7 bases lining up with TRBD1. V dropped 7 bases and J dropped 4; count of bases not matched to a gene: 10. Germline V gene lookup returns CDR1 SNHLY and CDR2 FYNNEI. The CDR3 length is 15 residues.

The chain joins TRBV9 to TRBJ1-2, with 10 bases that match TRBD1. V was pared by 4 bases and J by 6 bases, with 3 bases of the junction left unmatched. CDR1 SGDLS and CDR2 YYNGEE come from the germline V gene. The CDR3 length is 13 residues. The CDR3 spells CASSTGTGDGYTF. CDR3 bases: TGTGCCAGCAGCACCGGGACAGGGGATGGCTACACCTTC.

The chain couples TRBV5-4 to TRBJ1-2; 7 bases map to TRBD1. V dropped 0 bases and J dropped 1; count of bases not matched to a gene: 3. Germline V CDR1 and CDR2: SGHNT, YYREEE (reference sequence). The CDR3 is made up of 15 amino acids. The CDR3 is CASSLAGGFNYGYTF. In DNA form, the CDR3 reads TGTGCCAGCAGCTTGGCAGGGGGTTTTAACTATGGCTACACCTTC.

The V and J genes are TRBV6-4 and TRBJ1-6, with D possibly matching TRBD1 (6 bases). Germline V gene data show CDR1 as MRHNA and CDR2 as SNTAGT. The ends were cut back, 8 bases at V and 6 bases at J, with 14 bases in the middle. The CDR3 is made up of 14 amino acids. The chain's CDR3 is CASGQGLGNSPLHF. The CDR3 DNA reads TGTGCCAGCGGGCAGGGGCTTGGTAATTCACCCCTCCACTTT.

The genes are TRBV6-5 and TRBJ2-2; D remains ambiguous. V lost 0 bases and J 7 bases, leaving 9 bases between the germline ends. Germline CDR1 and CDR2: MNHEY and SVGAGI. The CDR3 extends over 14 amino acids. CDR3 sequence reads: CASSYSSTRGELFF. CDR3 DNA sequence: TGTGCCAGCAGTTACTCTTCCACGCGCGGGGAGCTGTTTTTT.

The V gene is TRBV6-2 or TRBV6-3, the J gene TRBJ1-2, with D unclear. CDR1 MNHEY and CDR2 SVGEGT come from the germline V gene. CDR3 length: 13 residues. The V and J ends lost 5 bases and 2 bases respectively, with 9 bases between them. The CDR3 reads CASSAQSNYGYTF. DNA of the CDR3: TGTGCCAGCAGTGCCCAGTCCAACTATGGCTACACCTTC.

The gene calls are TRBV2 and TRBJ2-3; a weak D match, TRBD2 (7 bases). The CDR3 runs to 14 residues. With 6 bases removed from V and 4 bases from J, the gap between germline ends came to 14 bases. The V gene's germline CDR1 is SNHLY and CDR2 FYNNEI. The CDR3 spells CASSVRGGADTQYF. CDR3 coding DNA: TGTGCCAGCAGCGTTAGGGGGGGCGCAGATACGCAGTATTTT.

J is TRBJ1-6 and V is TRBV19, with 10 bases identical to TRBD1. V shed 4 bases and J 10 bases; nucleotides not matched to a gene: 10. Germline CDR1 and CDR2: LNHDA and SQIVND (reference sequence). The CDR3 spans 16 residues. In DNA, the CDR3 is TGTGCCAGTAGTACCGGGACAGGGGAAACTCTATCACCCCTCCACTTT. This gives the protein CASSTGTGETLSPLHF.

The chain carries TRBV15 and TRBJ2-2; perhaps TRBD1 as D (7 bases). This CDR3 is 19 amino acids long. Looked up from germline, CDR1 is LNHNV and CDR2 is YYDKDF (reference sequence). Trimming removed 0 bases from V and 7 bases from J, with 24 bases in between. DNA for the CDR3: TGTGCCACCAGCAGAGATGGAGGGGACAGTCGGCTGAAGAACGGGGAGCTGTTTTTT. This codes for CATSRDGGDSRLKNGELFF.

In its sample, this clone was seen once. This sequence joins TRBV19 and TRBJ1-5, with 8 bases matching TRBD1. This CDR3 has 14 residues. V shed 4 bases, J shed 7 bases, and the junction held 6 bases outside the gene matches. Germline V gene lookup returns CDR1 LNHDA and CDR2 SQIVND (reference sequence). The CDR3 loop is CASSTTGTGQPQHF. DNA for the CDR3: TGTGCCAGTAGTACTACCGGGACAGGACAGCCCCAGCATTTT.

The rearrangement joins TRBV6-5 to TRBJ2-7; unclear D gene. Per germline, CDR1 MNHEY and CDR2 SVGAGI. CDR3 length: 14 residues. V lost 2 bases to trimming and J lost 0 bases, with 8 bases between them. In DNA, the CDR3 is TGTGCCAGCAGTTACGAGCCGGGCTCCTACGAGCAGTACTTC. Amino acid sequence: CASSYEPGSYEQYF.

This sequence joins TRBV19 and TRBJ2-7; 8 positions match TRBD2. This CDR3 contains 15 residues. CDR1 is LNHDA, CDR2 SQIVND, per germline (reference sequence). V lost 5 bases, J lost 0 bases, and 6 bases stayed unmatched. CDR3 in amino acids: CASSLSGVSSYEQYF. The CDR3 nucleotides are TGTGCCAGTAGTCTTAGCGGGGTAAGCTCCTACGAGCAGTACTTC.

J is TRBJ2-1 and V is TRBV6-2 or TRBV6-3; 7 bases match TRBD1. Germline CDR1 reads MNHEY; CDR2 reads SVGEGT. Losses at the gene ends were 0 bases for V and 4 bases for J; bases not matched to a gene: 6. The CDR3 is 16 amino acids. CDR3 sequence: CASSYSGTTGYNEQFF. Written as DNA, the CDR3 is TGTGCCAGCAGTTACTCGGGTACGACAGGGTACAATGAGCAGTTCTTC.

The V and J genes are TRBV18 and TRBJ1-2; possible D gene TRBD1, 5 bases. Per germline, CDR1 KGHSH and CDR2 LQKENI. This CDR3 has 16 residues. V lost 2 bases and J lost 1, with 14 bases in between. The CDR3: CASSPGIDSYNYGYTF. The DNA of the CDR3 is TGTGCCAGCTCACCAGGGATTGACAGTTATAACTATGGCTACACCTTC.

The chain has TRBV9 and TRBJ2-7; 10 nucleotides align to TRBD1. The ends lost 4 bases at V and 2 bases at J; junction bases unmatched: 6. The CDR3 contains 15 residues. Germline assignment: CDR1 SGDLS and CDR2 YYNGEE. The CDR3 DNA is TGTGCCAGCAGCCTCCGGGACAGGGGTGCCTACGAGCAGTACTTC. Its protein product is CASSLRDRGAYEQYF.

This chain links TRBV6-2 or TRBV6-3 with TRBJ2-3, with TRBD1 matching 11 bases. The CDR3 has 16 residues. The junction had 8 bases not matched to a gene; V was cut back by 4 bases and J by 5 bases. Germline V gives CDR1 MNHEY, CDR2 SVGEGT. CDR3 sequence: CASSSPRDRGRDTQYF. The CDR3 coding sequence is TGTGCCAGCAGTTCCCCCCGGGACAGGGGGAGAGATACGCAGTATTTT.

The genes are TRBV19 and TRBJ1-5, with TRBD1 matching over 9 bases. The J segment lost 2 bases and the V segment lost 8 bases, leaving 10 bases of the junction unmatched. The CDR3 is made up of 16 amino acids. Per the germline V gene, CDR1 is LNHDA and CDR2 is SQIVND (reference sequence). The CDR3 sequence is CASGGTGKRGNQPQHF. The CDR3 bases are TGTGCCAGTGGGGGGACAGGGAAAAGAGGCAATCAGCCCCAGCATTTT. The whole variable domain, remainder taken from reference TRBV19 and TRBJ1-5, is DGGITQSPKYLFRKEGQNVTLSCEQNLNHDAMYWYRQDPGQGLRLIYYSQIVNDFQKGDIAEGYSVSREKKESFPLTVTSAQKNPTAFYLCASGGTGKRGNQPQHFGDGTRLSIL.

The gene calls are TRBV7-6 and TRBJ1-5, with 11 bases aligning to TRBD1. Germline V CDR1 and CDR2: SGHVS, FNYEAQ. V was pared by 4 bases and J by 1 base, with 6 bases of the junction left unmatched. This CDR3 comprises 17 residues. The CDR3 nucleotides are TGTGCCAGCAGCTCCCTAGGGGACAGGGGGAGCAATCAGCCCCAGCATTTT. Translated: CASSSLGDRGSNQPQHF.

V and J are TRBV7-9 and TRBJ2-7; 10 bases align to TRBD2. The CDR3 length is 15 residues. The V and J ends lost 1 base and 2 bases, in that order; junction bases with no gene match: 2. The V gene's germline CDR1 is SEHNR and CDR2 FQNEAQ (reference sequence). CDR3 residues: CASSLVAGGTYEQYF. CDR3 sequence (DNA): TGTGCCAGCAGCTTAGTAGCGGGGGGAACCTACGAGCAGTACTTC. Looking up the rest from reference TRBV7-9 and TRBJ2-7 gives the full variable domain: DTGVSQNPRHKITKRGQNVTFRCDPISEHNRLYWYRQTLGQGPEFLTYFQNEAQLEKSRLLSDRFSAERPKGSFSTLEIQRTEQGDSAMYLCASSLVAGGTYEQYFGPGTRLTVT.

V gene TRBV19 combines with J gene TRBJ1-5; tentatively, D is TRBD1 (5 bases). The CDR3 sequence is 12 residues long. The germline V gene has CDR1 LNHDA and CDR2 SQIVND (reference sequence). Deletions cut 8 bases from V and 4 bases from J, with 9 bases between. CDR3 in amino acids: CASADRNQPQHF. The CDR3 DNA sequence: TGTGCCAGTGCTGACAGAAATCAGCCCCAGCATTTT.

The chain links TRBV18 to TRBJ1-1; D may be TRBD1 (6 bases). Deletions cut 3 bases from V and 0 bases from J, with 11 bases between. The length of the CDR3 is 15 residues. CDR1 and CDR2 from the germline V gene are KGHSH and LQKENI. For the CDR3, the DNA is TGTGCCAGCTCACCCCCGACAGGTCTGAACACTGAAGCTTTCTTT. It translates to CASSPPTGLNTEAFF.

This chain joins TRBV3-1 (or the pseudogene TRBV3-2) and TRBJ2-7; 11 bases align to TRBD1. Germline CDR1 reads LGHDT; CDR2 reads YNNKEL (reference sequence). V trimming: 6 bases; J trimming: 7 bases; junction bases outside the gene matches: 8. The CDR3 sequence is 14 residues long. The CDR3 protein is CASSRTGGRGEQYF. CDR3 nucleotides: TGTGCCAGCAGTCGGACAGGGGGCCGTGGGGAGCAGTACTTC.

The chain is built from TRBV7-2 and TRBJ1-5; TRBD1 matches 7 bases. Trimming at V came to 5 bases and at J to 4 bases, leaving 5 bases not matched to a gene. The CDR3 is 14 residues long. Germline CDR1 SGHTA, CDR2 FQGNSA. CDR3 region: CASSPLQGNQPQHF. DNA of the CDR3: TGTGCCAGCAGCCCATTACAGGGGAATCAGCCCCAGCATTTT.

The CDR3: CASSLGHLNTEAFF. The CDR3 region has the DNA TGTGCCAGCAGCTTGGGACACCTGAACACTGAAGCTTTCTTT. This chain uses TRBV7-3 with TRBJ1-1; the D gene is possibly TRBD1 (6 bases). The CDR3 is 14 amino acids. The germline CDR1 and CDR2 sequences are SGHTA and FQGTGA. Trimming stripped 3 bases from V and 0 bases from J, with 8 bases between.

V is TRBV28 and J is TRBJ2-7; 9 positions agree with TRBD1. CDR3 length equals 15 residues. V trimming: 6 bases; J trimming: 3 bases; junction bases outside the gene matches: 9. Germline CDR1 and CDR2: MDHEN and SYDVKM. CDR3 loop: CASSSRDRVIYEQYF. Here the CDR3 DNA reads TGTGCCAGCAGCTCCCGGGACAGGGTTATCTACGAGCAGTACTTC.

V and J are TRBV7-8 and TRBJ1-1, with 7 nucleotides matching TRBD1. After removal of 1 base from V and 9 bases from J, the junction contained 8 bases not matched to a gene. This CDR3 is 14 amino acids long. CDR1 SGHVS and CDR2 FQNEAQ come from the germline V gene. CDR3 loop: CASSLEGQRPKAFF. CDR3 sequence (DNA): TGTGCCAGCAGCTTAGAGGGACAGAGACCTAAAGCTTTCTTT.

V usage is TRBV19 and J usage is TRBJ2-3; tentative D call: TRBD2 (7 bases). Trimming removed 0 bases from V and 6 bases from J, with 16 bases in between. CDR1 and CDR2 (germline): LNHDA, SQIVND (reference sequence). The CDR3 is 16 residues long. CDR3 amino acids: CASSIDSGGQADTQYF. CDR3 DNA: TGTGCCAGTAGTATAGATTCGGGGGGCCAGGCGGATACGCAGTATTTT.